These 16 T cell receptor beta chains were all obtained from the same sample, sequenced in a study of T cell repertoires in cytomegalovirus infection. TCRdb redid the calling of the reads with MiXCR, one entry per CDR3 protein. The sample holds some 250,000 distinct CDR3 sequences; 9.1% are singletons and the top ten take about 15%. The sample consisted of PBMCs. Receptors were obtained from a human donor in good health (CMV status not recorded). Some clones in this sample may be carry-over from other donors' samples.

The CDR3 is CAISEDLAGLSYEQYF. As DNA, the CDR3 is TGTGCCATCAGTGAGGACCTAGCGGGACTCTCCTACGAGCAGTACTTC. The J gene is TRBJ2-7, the V gene TRBV10-3; 9 nucleotides match TRBD2. The length of the CDR3 is 16 residues. V lost 2 bases to trimming and J lost 0 bases; unmatched junction nucleotides: 5. The germline V gene has CDR1 ENHRY and CDR2 SYGVKD.

This clonotype was recorded many times. V usage is TRBV7-2 and J usage is TRBJ2-2; TRBD2 matches 7 bases. CDR1 and CDR2 from the germline V gene are SGHTA and FQGNSA. V shed 0 bases, J shed 5 bases, and the junction held 6 bases outside the gene matches. The CDR3 is made up of 16 amino acids. In DNA form, the CDR3 reads TGTGCCAGCAGCTTAGCGCTAAGCGGGACTACCGGGGAGCTGTTTTTT. It specifies CASSLALSGTTGELFF.

This clonotype has at least ten counts. The chain is built from TRBV7-9 and TRBJ1-1, with D possibly being TRBD1 (6 bases). The CDR3 has 14 amino acids. V lost 1 base, J lost 7 bases, and 13 bases lay in between. Per germline, CDR1 SEHNR and CDR2 FQNEAQ (reference sequence). The CDR3 reads CASSLVGGGLEAFF. CDR3 DNA: TGTGCCAGCAGCTTAGTAGGGGGAGGCCTTGAAGCTTTCTTT. Together with reference TRBV7-9 and TRBJ1-1, the CDR3 gives the full variable domain: DTGVSQNPRHKITKRGQNVTFRCDPISEHNRLYWYRQTLGQGPEFLTYFQNEAQLEKSRLLSDRFSAERPKGSFSTLEIQRTEQGDSAMYLCASSLVGGGLEAFFGQGTRLTVV.

This clonotype was counted many times. The genes are TRBV7-2 and TRBJ2-7; no firm D call. The CDR3 is made up of 14 amino acids. V was trimmed by 1 base and J by 2 bases, leaving 9 bases between them. CDR1 and CDR2 from the germline V gene are SGHTA and FQGNSA. CDR3 amino acids: CASSLGMATYEQYF. In DNA form, the CDR3 reads TGTGCCAGCAGCTTAGGTATGGCCACCTACGAGCAGTACTTC.

A few counts support this clonotype. In DNA, the CDR3 is TGTGCCAGCAGTGCCGGGACAGGCAATTCACCCCTCCACTTT. This gives the protein CASSAGTGNSPLHF. The chain has TRBV3-1 and TRBJ1-6; 8 nucleotides align to TRBD1. V lost 6 bases to trimming and J lost 7 bases; unmatched junction nucleotides: 5. This CDR3 has 14 amino acids. Germline V lookup: CDR1 LGHDT, CDR2 YNNKEL (reference sequence).

This clonotype was observed a few times. The rearrangement joins TRBV7-3 to TRBJ2-5; maybe TRBD1 (6 bases). V was clipped by 5 bases and J by 5 bases, with 12 bases between them. The germline CDR1 and CDR2 sequences are SGHTA and FQGTGA. The CDR3 is 13 amino acids. As DNA, the CDR3 is TGTGCCAGCAGCGGACAGCTTCAGGAGACCCAGTACTTC. Translating gives CASSGQLQETQYF.

This chain connects TRBV7-2 to TRBJ2-5; 7 nucleotides agree with TRBD1. CDR1 SGHTA and CDR2 FQGNSA come from the germline V gene. CDR3 length equals 15 residues. V gave up 4 bases and J gave up 7 bases; unmatched junction bases: 12. CDR3 DNA sequence: TGTGCCAGCAGCTCTATAGGGACAGATGCCCGGACCCAGTACTTC. Translation: CASSSIGTDARTQYF.

This clonotype showed up many times. The genes are TRBV18 and TRBJ1-5; 8 nucleotides line up with TRBD1. V dropped 5 bases and J dropped 2; count of bases not matched to a gene: 11. Germline V gene sequence: CDR1 KGHSH, CDR2 LQKENI. The CDR3 totals 17 residues. The CDR3 sequence is CASSRTGKGDGNQPQHF. The CDR3 region has the DNA TGTGCCAGCTCAAGGACAGGGAAGGGGGATGGCAATCAGCCCCAGCATTTT.

J is TRBJ2-3 and V is TRBV20-1; 9 bases line up with TRBD2. This CDR3 has 14 amino acids. Germline CDR1 is DFQATT and CDR2 is SNEGSKA (reference sequence). After removal of 4 bases from V and 4 bases from J, the junction contained 6 bases not matched to a gene. Written as DNA, the CDR3 is TGCAGTGCTACTATGGCGGGGGGGGCAGATACGCAGTATTTT. As protein: CSATMAGGADTQYF.

Here the CDR3 DNA reads TGTGCCAGCAGCTACACCGGGTTAGTGGATACGCAGTATTTT. Translation gives CASSYTGLVDTQYF. The rearrangement uses TRBV7-2 and TRBJ2-3, with D uncertain. CDR3 size: 14 residues. Trimming stripped 4 bases from V and 6 bases from J, with 14 bases between. Looked up from germline, CDR1 is SGHTA and CDR2 is FQGNSA.

This clonotype was detected ten times or more. The chain joins TRBV7-2 to TRBJ2-3, with TRBD2 as a possible D gene (6 bases). Germline lookup yields CDR1 SGHTA and CDR2 FQGNSA. The CDR3 sequence is 16 residues long. V lost 5 bases, J lost 4 bases, and 19 bases lay in between. The CDR3 DNA follows: TGTGCCAGCAGCCCTCGAGGGAGGTGGGACCCAGATACGCAGTATTTT. It translates to CASSPRGRWDPDTQYF.

This clonotype has a count of ten or more. The genes are TRBV12-3 or TRBV12-4 and TRBJ2-3; 7 bases match TRBD2. The CDR3 consists of 13 residues. The ends lost 6 bases at V and 3 bases at J; junction bases unmatched: 3. The CDR3 nucleotides read TGTGCCAGCAGGACTAGCTCAACAGATACGCAGTATTTT. Protein product: CASRTSSTDTQYF.

The chain carries TRBV4-3 and TRBJ2-2; 7 bases are a match to TRBD1. The CDR3 length is 16 residues. V gave up 3 bases and J gave up 4 bases; unmatched junction bases: 8. Germline assignment: CDR1 LGHNA and CDR2 YSLEER. The CDR3: CASSHRTGVVTGELFF. CDR3 sequence (DNA): TGCGCCAGCAGCCATCGAACAGGGGTCGTCACCGGGGAGCTGTTTTTT.

This clonotype was picked up many times. J is TRBJ2-6 and V is TRBV6-2 or TRBV6-3; tentative D call: TRBD1 (5 bases). The CDR3 runs to 15 residues. From germline, CDR1 is MNHEY and CDR2 SVGEGT. Trimming pared 5 bases from V and 7 bases from J, leaving 15 bases between. CDR3 sequence (DNA): TGTGCCAGCAGTCCACAGGCTGGCATAGCCAACGTCCTGACTTTC. This translates into CASSPQAGIANVLTF.

This clonotype was recorded at least ten times. The chain carries TRBV7-9 and TRBJ1-1; no clear D gene. CDR1 and CDR2 from the germline V gene are SEHNR and FQNEAQ (reference sequence). This CDR3 contains 13 residues. V gave up 1 base and J gave up 4 bases, with 7 bases separating them. CDR3 nucleotide sequence: TGTGCCAGCAGCTTAGTATTAGGCACTGAAGCTTTCTTT. Amino acids: CASSLVLGTEAFF.

This chain joins TRBV19 and TRBJ2-7, with 8 nucleotides matching TRBD1. There are 14 residues in the CDR3. Trimming at V came to 6 bases and at J to 2 bases, leaving 6 bases not matched to a gene. CDR1 and CDR2 (germline): LNHDA, SQIVND (reference sequence). CDR3 DNA: TGTGCCAGTAGCAGGACAGGGTCGGCCTACGAGCAGTACTTC. It yields the protein CASSRTGSAYEQYF.